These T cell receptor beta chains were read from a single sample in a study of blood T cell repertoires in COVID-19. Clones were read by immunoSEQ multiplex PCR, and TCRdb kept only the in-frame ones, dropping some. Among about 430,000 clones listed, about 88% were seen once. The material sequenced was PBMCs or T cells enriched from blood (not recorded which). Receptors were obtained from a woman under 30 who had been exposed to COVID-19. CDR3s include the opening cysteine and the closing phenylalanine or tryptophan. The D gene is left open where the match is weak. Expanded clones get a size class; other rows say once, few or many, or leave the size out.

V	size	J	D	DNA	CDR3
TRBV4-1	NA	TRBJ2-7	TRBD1	TGCGCCAGCAGCCGGCTGACAGGGACGGAGCAGTACTTC	CASSRLTGTEQYF
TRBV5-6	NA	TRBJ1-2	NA	TGTGCCAGCAGCGGCAGGGGTGGCTACACCTTC	CASSGRGGYTF
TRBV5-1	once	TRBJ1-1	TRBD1	TGCGCCAGCAGCTTGAGGTACAACCCCGGACAGGGGATCGTGGACACTGAAGCTTTCTTT	CASSLRYNPGQGIVDTEAFF
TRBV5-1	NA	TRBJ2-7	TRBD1	TGCGCCAGCAACCCGGGGACAGGCTCCTACGAGCAGTACTTC	CASNPGTGSYEQYF
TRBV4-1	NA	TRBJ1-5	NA	TGCGCCAGCAGCCAGGGGGGGTTAAACAGTCAGCCCCAGCATTTT	CASSQGGLNSQPQHF
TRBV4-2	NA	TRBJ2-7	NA	TGTGCCAGCAGCCTCCAGGGTTACGAGCAGTACTTC	CASSLQGYEQYF
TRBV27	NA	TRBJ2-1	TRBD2	TGTGCCAGCAGTTTAAGCGGGAGCTCCTACAATGAGCAGTTCTTC	CASSLSGSSYNEQFF
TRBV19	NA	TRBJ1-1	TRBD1	TGTGCCAGTAGGGGACAGGGGGCGCCCACTGAAGCTTTCTTT	CASRGQGAPTEAFF
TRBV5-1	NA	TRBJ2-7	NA	TGCGCCAGCAGCAGATCACAGGGTCCGTCGTACGAGCAGTACTTC	CASSRSQGPSYEQYF
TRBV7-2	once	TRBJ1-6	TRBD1	TGTGCCAGCAGCTTGGACAGGGGTTCACCCCTCCACTTT	CASSLDRGSPLHF
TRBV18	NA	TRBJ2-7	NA	TGTGCCAGCTCACCAGCGGGACTGTTTACGATGCAGTACTTC	CASSPAGLFTMQYF
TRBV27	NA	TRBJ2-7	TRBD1	TGTGCCAGCAGCCCCCGAACGGGACAGGGGATCTACGAGCAGTACTTC	CASSPRTGQGIYEQYF
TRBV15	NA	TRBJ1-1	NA	TGTGCCACCAGCAGAGATCTGGGGGGTGCTTTCTTT	CATSRDLGGAFF
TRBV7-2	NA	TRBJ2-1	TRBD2	TGTGCCAGCAGCCTCGTTAGCGGGACTTACAATGAGCAGTTCTTC	CASSLVSGTYNEQFF
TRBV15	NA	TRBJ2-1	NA	TGTGCCACCAGCTCAACCCGAGGAGGGTACGGCTACAATGAGCAGTTCTTC	CATSSTRGGYGYNEQFF
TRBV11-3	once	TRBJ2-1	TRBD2	TGTGCCAGCAGCCTGACCGGGACTAGGTCCTACAATGAGCAGTTCTTC	CASSLTGTRSYNEQFF
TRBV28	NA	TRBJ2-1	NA	TGTGCCAGCAGTCGAGACGGGAGCTCCTACAATGAGCAGTTCTTC	CASSRDGSSYNEQFF
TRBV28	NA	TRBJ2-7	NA	TGTGCCAGCAGTTTTTGGGGTGAGGGCCGAGGCGGCTCTGCCGGTAAGCAGTACTTC	CASSFWGEGRGGSAGKQYF
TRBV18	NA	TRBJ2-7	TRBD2	TGTGCCAGCTCACCAGGACTAGTTTCTACCTACGAGCAGTACTTC	CASSPGLVSTYEQYF
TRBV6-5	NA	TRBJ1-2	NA	TGTGCCAGCAGCGCCGGACAGAGCTATGGCTACACCTTC	CASSAGQSYGYTF
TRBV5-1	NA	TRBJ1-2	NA	TGCGCCAGCAGCTTGGGGCAGGGGCGTAACTATGGCTACACCTTC	CASSLGQGRNYGYTF
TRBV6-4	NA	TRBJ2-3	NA	TGTGCCAGCAGAAGGGAATCGGGACTCAGCACAGATACGCAGTATTTT	CASRRESGLSTDTQYF
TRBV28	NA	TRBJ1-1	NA	TGTGCCAGCAGGGGGGAGGGCCTGGGGAACACTGAAGCTTTCTTT	CASRGEGLGNTEAFF
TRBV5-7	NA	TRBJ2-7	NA	TGTGCCAGCAGCCTGGCAGGGTCGGGACTGAAGACCTACGAGCAGTACTTC	CASSLAGSGLKTYEQYF
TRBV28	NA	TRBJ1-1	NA	TGTGCCAGCAGTGGTCTAGGAGATCCTGAAGCTTTCTTT	CASSGLGDPEAFF
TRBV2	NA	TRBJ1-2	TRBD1	TGTGCCAGCAGTTTACTTGGGACAGTGTCTGGCTACACCTTC	CASSLLGTVSGYTF
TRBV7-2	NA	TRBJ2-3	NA	TGTGCCAGCAGCCCCCTACAGGCGGGGAAAAGCACAGATACGCAGTATTTT	CASSPLQAGKSTDTQYF
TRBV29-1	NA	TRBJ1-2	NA	TGCAGCGTCCAAACGCAGGGAATGAGTGGCTACACCTTC	CSVQTQGMSGYTF
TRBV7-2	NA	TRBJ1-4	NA	TGTGCCAGCAGTATTGCCGGGGGTTCGGGTGAAAAACTGTTTTTT	CASSIAGGSGEKLFF
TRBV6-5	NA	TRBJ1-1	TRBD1	TGTGCCAGCAGTTTGGACAGGGCTGAAGCTTTCTTT	CASSLDRAEAFF
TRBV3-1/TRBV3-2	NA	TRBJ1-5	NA	TGTGCCAGCAGCCGTTCCCCCTTTGGAGGGAGAGGCAATCAGCCCCAGCATTTT	CASSRSPFGGRGNQPQHF
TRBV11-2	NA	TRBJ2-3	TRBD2	TGTGCCAGCAGCCTCCTACGGGGGGGGCAGACAGATACGCAGTATTTT	CASSLLRGGQTDTQYF
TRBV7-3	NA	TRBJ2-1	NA	TGTGCCAGCAGCTTATTGGGGCAGGTCGATGAGCAGTTCTTC	CASSLLGQVDEQFF
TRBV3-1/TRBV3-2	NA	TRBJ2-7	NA	TGTGCCAGCAGCCAAGGTCAACAGGATCACAGAGGGCAGTACTTC	CASSQGQQDHRGQYF
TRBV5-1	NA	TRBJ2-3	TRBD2	TGCGCCAGCAGCTTGGTATCCGGGACTAGCGGGAGATCCGCAGATACGCAGTATTTT	CASSLVSGTSGRSADTQYF
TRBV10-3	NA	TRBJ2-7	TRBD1	TGTGCCATCAGTGAGAACGACAGGGGAAAGCAGTACTTC	CAISENDRGKQYF
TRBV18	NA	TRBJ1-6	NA	TGTGCCAGCTCACCTATCCCGGAGCGGTCACCCCTCCACTTT	CASSPIPERSPLHF
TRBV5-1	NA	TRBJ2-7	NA	TGCGCCAGCAGCTTCGGGGGATTAGGATCCGACGAGCAGTACTTC	CASSFGGLGSDEQYF
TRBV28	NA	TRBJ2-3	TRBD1	TGTGCCAGCAGTATTCCGGGACAGGGGGCCTCAGATACGCAGTATTTT	CASSIPGQGASDTQYF
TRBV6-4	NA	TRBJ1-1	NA	TGTGCCAGCAGTCTCCTCGGAGGGAACACTGAAGCTTTCTTT	CASSLLGGNTEAFF
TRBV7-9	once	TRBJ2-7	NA	TGTGCCAGCAGTCGGGGAGGCTCCTACGAGCAGTACTTC	CASSRGGSYEQYF